The 13 T cell receptor beta chains given below trace back to one sample, sequenced in a study of read filtering for tumor transcriptome and immune sequencing. The library was built from roughly 400 ng RNA with molecular barcoded adaptors for alpha/delta and beta/gamma chains. TCRdb reprocessed the reads with MiXCR, giving one entry per CDR3 protein. The sample lists tens of thousands of distinct CDR3 sequences; about 22% were seen once. Specimen: a population of CD138-negative cells sorted from bone marrow. The receptors derive from a donor over 35 with multiple myeloma.

This clonotype was picked up many times. The chain employs TRBV6-2 or TRBV6-3 and TRBJ2-3; D is undetermined. Trimming removed 2 bases from V and 8 bases from J, with 8 bases in between. From germline, CDR1 is MNHEY and CDR2 SVGEGT. The CDR3 length is 12 residues. CDR3 amino acids: CASSYGLGTQYF. The CDR3 DNA sequence: TGTGCCAGCAGTTACGGCCTCGGTACGCAGTATTTT.

This clonotype was counted ten times or more. The DNA for the CDR3 is TGCGCCAGCAGCCGGACAGTCCTTAGCTCCTACAATGAGCAGTTCTTC. This encodes CASSRTVLSSYNEQFF. The gene calls are TRBV5-1 and TRBJ2-1, with a tentative D call TRBD1 (6 bases). Trimming took 4 bases from V and 0 from J, leaving 14 bases between them. This CDR3 has 16 amino acids. CDR1 is SGHRS and CDR2 is YFSETQ in the germline V gene.

This clonotype was detected many times. The chain links TRBV5-4 to TRBJ1-1; 7 bases agree with TRBD1. The germline V gene encodes CDR1 SGHNT and CDR2 YYREEE (reference sequence). This CDR3 has 14 residues. V shed 5 bases, J shed 4 bases, and the junction held 8 bases outside the gene matches. The chain's CDR3 is CASRTGVLGTEAFF. In nucleotides, the CDR3 is TGTGCCAGCAGAACAGGGGTTTTAGGCACTGAAGCTTTCTTT.

This clonotype has at least ten counts. The chain carries TRBV28 and TRBJ2-7; 8 positions match TRBD1. The CDR3 spans 15 residues. Germline CDR1 reads MDHEN; CDR2 reads SYDVKM. The V gene end was trimmed by 3 bases and the J gene end by 3 bases; junction bases not matched to a gene: 7. Here the CDR3 reads CASSFQGARGYEQYF. As DNA, the CDR3 is TGTGCCAGCAGTTTTCAGGGGGCGCGGGGCTACGAGCAGTACTTC. Full variable domain (remainder filled in from reference TRBV28 and TRBJ2-7): DVKVTQSSRYLVKRTGEKVFLECVQDMDHENMFWYRQDPGLGLRLIYFSYDVKMKEKGDIPEGYSVSREKKERFSLILESASTNQTSMYLCASSFQGARGYEQYFGPGTRLTVT.

This chain links TRBV2 with TRBJ2-5; D call uncertain. The germline V gene encodes CDR1 SNHLY and CDR2 FYNNEI. Trimming left V 6 bases short and J 5 bases short, with 22 bases between. The CDR3 runs to 16 residues. This chain's CDR3 is CASREKRTAVWETQYF. In DNA, the CDR3 is TGTGCCAGCAGGGAAAAAAGGACCGCCGTATGGGAGACCCAGTACTTC.

A few counts support this clonotype. The CDR3 sequence: CASKKGTGRVETQYF. The CDR3 nucleotides are TGTGCCAGCAAGAAAGGGACAGGGCGGGTAGAGACCCAGTACTTC. The chain carries TRBV12-3 or TRBV12-4 and TRBJ2-5; 9 bases match TRBD1. The J segment lost 4 bases and the V segment lost 7 bases, leaving 10 bases of the junction unmatched. The CDR3 loop spans 15 amino acids.

This clonotype was counted at least ten times. The J gene is TRBJ1-1, the V gene TRBV2, with TRBD1 matching over 7 bases. CDR3 size: 11 residues. In germline, CDR1 is SNHLY, CDR2 FYNNEI. The V gene end was trimmed by 7 bases and the J gene end by 7 bases; junction bases not matched to a gene: 3. The CDR3 region has the DNA TGTGCCAGCACCCCAGGGGGTGAAGCTTTCTTT. Translation: CASTPGGEAFF. The full variable domain, with the rest looked up from reference TRBV2 and TRBJ1-1, is EPEVTQTPSHQVTQMGQEVILRCVPISNHLYFYWYRQILGQKVEFLVSFYNNEISEKSEIFDDQFSVERPDGSNFTLKIRSTKLEDSAMYFCASTPGGEAFFGQGTRLTVV.

This clonotype occurred many times. The V gene is TRBV9, the J gene TRBJ1-2, with TRBD1 matching 7 bases. Per the germline V gene, CDR1 is SGDLS and CDR2 is YYNGEE. J gave up 7 bases and V 4 bases, and 7 bases lay outside the gene matches. The length of the CDR3 is 13 residues. This CDR3 reads CASSTRQGPGYTF. The CDR3 nucleotides read TGTGCCAGCAGCACTAGACAGGGCCCTGGCTACACCTTC.

The sample holds a few counts of this clonotype. The chain employs TRBV5-1 and TRBJ1-4; 7 nucleotides agree with TRBD1. The V and J ends lost 5 bases and 5 bases, in that order; junction bases with no gene match: 12. Germline V gives CDR1 SGHRS, CDR2 YFSETQ. The CDR3 contains 16 residues. The CDR3 region has the DNA TGCGCCAGCAGAAGAGGGGAATTGGGACAGAATGAAAAACTGTTTTTT. The encoded protein is CASRRGELGQNEKLFF.

This clonotype was detected only a few times. This chain connects TRBV7-6 to TRBJ1-5; D is unclear. This CDR3 comprises 13 residues. The V gene lost 1 base and the J gene lost 6 bases, with 7 bases spanning the gap. Germline assignment: CDR1 SGHVS and CDR2 FNYEAQ. The CDR3 spells CASSLGGAQPQHF. The CDR3 bases are TGTGCCAGCAGCTTAGGGGGAGCTCAGCCCCAGCATTTT.

This clonotype was counted ten times or more. J is TRBJ2-7 and V is TRBV7-2, with 10 bases identical to TRBD2. Trimming removed 5 bases from V and 7 bases from J; junction bases left unmatched: 8. The germline gives CDR1 SGHTA, CDR2 FQGNSA. This CDR3 comprises 14 residues. The DNA for the CDR3 is TGTGCCAGCAGCCCAAGAGCGGGGGGGCTGGAGCAGTACTTC. This gives the protein CASSPRAGGLEQYF.

Concerning this clonotype: This sequence may be a read error, since a much larger clone differs from it by one base. V gene TRBV12-3 or TRBV12-4 combines with J gene TRBJ2-7; TRBD2 aligns across 7 bases. The ends lost 1 base at V and 3 bases at J; junction bases unmatched: 3. CDR3 length equals 14 residues. CDR3 DNA: TGTGCCAGCAGTTTAGGCGGGGACTACTACGAGCAGTACTTC. It yields the protein CASSLGGDYYEQYF.

The sample holds many counts of this clonotype. The V gene is TRBV15, the J gene TRBJ2-5, with a possible D match to TRBD1 (5 bases). Germline CDR1 is LNHNV and CDR2 is YYDKDF (reference sequence). The CDR3 is 15 residues long. V was clipped by 0 bases and J by 5 bases, with 13 bases between them. In DNA form, the CDR3 reads TGTGCCACCAGCAGAGAACCCAGGGTGGCGGAGACCCAGTACTTC. Amino acid sequence: CATSREPRVAETQYF.